Following are 13 T cell receptor beta chains from one sample sequenced in a study of blood T cell repertoires in COVID-19. This table comes from immunoSEQ multiplex PCR, and its TCRdb copy is limited to in-frame clones, with some not included. The sample has 150,000 to 250,000 clones; roughly four fifths are singletons. Sequenced: PBMCs or T cells enriched from blood (not recorded which). The source of these receptors is a man in his forties who had recovered from COVID-19.

The chain has TRBV5-1 and TRBJ2-7; 10 bases line up with TRBD2. The CDR3 runs to 16 residues. V was clipped by 1 base and J by 0 bases; unmatched bases: 4. CDR1 and CDR2 from the germline V gene are SGHRS and YFSETQ. The CDR3 sequence: CASSLSTSGVSYEQYF. The CDR3 DNA sequence: TGCGCCAGCAGCTTGTCAACTAGCGGGGTCTCCTACGAGCAGTACTTC.

CDR3 residues: CASSRDSSYNEQFF. The CDR3 region has the DNA TGTGCCAGCAGCCGGGACAGCTCCTACAATGAGCAGTTCTTC. The chain couples TRBV9 to TRBJ2-1; 7 bases map to TRBD1. CDR1 is SGDLS, CDR2 YYNGEE, per germline. The CDR3 is 14 amino acids. Trimming at V came to 4 bases and at J to 0 bases, leaving 1 base not matched to a gene.

This chain joins TRBV14 and TRBJ2-3, with a possible D match to TRBD1 (6 bases). The CDR3 length is 17 residues. CDR1 SGHDN and CDR2 FVKESK come from the germline V gene. V was clipped by 4 bases and J by 6 bases, with 23 bases between them. In nucleotides, the CDR3 is TGTGCCAGCAGCCCGTTTACGGGACATACCATTACGGATACGCAGTATTTT. Its protein is CASSPFTGHTITDTQYF.

In this sample, this clone turned up a few times. An end of the junction differs from the germline gene, which may be a read error. The gene calls are TRBV19 and TRBJ1-2; no clear D. CDR3 size: 12 residues. Germline V gene sequence: CDR1 LNHDA, CDR2 SQIVND (reference sequence). The CDR3 nucleotides are TGCGGAGCCACCGATGGAGGCTATGGCTACACCTTC. As protein: CGATDGGYGYTF.

V gene TRBV5-1 combines with J gene TRBJ1-4, with 7 bases that match TRBD1. The V gene end was trimmed by 0 bases and the J gene end by 8 bases; junction bases not matched to a gene: 7. The germline V gene encodes CDR1 SGHRS and CDR2 YFSETQ. CDR3 length: 15 residues. CDR3 sequence (DNA): TGCGCCAGCAGCTTGGGGACAGGATTGGGGGAAAAACTGTTTTTT. Its protein is CASSLGTGLGEKLFF.

The genes are TRBV4-1 and TRBJ1-1; tentatively, D is TRBD1 (5 bases). Per the germline V gene, CDR1 is MGHRA and CDR2 is YSYEKL. The ends were cut back, 1 base at V and 0 bases at J, with 15 bases in the middle. This CDR3 region has 17 residues. For the CDR3, the DNA is TGCGCCAGCAGCCAAGGTAGAAGGACAACCTTGAACACTGAAGCTTTCTTT. Translated, it gives CASSQGRRTTLNTEAFF.

The CDR3: CASSLSGLGEETQYF. DNA for the CDR3: TGCGCCAGCAGCTTGTCGGGACTGGGAGAAGAGACCCAGTACTTC. This chain links TRBV5-1 with TRBJ2-5, with D perhaps TRBD2 (6 bases). Germline CDR1 and CDR2: SGHRS and YFSETQ. CDR3 length: 15 residues. V lost 1 base and J 3 bases, leaving 13 bases between the germline ends.

This chain links TRBV19 with TRBJ1-1, with 7 bases identical to TRBD1. The CDR3 is 14 amino acids. Germline V lookup: CDR1 LNHDA, CDR2 SQIVND (reference sequence). Trimming cost V 4 bases and J 4 bases; bases outside gene matches: 6. CDR3 sequence: CASSTLQGSTEAFF. The CDR3, as DNA: TGTGCCAGTAGTACTCTACAGGGGAGCACTGAAGCTTTCTTT.

The rearrangement uses TRBV6-5 and TRBJ1-4, with a tentative D call TRBD1 (6 bases). CDR3 length equals 16 residues. Trimming left V 0 bases short and J 3 bases short, with 11 bases between. Germline loops: CDR1 MNHEY, CDR2 SVGAGI. CDR3 nucleotides: TGTGCCAGCAGTTACTCTTGGTCAGGGGCTAATGAAAAACTGTTTTTT. It is translated as CASSYSWSGANEKLFF.

This sequence joins TRBV5-1 and TRBJ1-3; 7 bases agree with TRBD1. CDR1 and CDR2 from the germline V gene are SGHRS and YFSETQ. The CDR3 has 17 amino acids. The V and J ends lost 0 bases and 0 bases, in that order; junction bases with no gene match: 6. CDR3 bases: TGCGCCAGCAGCTTGGATTACAGGGGCCCCTCTGGAAACACCATATATTTT. It specifies CASSLDYRGPSGNTIYF. Using reference TRBV5-1 and TRBJ1-3 for the parts outside the CDR3, the full variable domain is KAGVTQTPRYLIKTRGQQVTLSCSPISGHRSVSWYQQTPGQGLQFLFEYFSETQRNKGNFPGRFSGRQFSNSRSEMNVSTLELGDSALYLCASSLDYRGPSGNTIYFGEGSWLTVV.

The rearrangement links TRBV29-1 to TRBJ2-7; D is possibly TRBD1 (7 bases). The V end was cut by 7 bases, the J end by 4 bases, with 20 bases between. This CDR3 contains 14 residues. Germline V gene sequence: CDR1 SQVTM, CDR2 ANQGSEA. CDR3 amino acids: CSAQPSGGRYEQYF. The CDR3 region has the DNA TGCAGCGCACAGCCATCAGGGGGGAGGTACGAGCAGTACTTC.

The rearrangement uses TRBV7-8 and TRBJ1-2, with a possible D match to TRBD1 (6 bases). The CDR3 sequence is 15 residues long. Per germline, CDR1 SGHVS and CDR2 FQNEAQ. Trimming shortened V by 2 bases and J by 6 bases, and 16 bases separated the two germline ends. CDR3 amino acids: CASSLTDGQYDGYTF. In nucleotides, the CDR3 is TGTGCCAGCAGCTTAACCGACGGACAGTATGATGGCTACACCTTC.

This clone was counted a few times. The V gene is TRBV7-8, the J gene TRBJ1-6, with 8 bases lining up with TRBD1. Germline V CDR1 and CDR2: SGHVS, FQNEAQ. This CDR3 is 16 amino acids long. V lost 1 base to trimming and J lost 8 bases; unmatched junction nucleotides: 7. The CDR3 sequence is CASSLVAGTGHSPLHF. In nucleotides, the CDR3 is TGTGCCAGCAGCTTAGTTGCCGGGACAGGTCATTCACCCCTCCACTTT.